What follows are 3 T cell receptor beta chains derived from one specimen sequenced in a study of beta chain features in type 1 diabetes. Study observations and caveats: Type 1 diabetes patients had moderately but significantly shorter TCRB CDR3s in all four CD4+ subsets.

Their specific antigens are unknown. Expressed TCRB transcripts were sequenced because the entire RNA isolate underwent reverse transcription. Data came from immunoSEQ multiplex PCR; TCRdb stores just in-frame clones and leaves some out. The data show 95,000 to 150,000 clones, less than 20% seen once. Sample: central memory CD4+ T cells from blood. These receptors were obtained from a young man with type 1 diabetes.

The genes are TRBV7-9 and TRBJ2-3, with TRBD2 identical over 9 bases. Germline values: CDR1 SEHNR, CDR2 FQNEAQ (reference sequence). V gave up 5 bases and J gave up 5 bases; unmatched junction bases: 17. This CDR3 has 18 residues. The CDR3 DNA follows: TGTGCCAGCAGCCCCCCACTGCGACTAGCGGAGGGTAAAGATACGCAGTATTTT. It yields the protein CASSPPLRLAEGKDTQYF. Drawing the rest from reference TRBV7-9 and TRBJ2-3, the complete variable domain is DTGVSQNPRHKITKRGQNVTFRCDPISEHNRLYWYRQTLGQGPEFLTYFQNEAQLEKSRLLSDRFSAERPKGSFSTLEIQRTEQGDSAMYLCASSPPLRLAEGKDTQYFGPGTRLTVL.

V gene TRBV7-2 combines with J gene TRBJ2-7; D may be TRBD1 (5 bases). The germline V and J ends were trimmed by 7 bases and 6 bases, with 19 bases remaining between them. CDR3 length equals 14 residues. The germline V gene has CDR1 SGHTA and CDR2 FQGNSA. The CDR3 region has the DNA TGTGCCAGCAACCCGCAGGGAATCTCGGGCGAGCAGTACTTC. It yields the protein CASNPQGISGEQYF.

The chain uses TRBV6-5 and TRBJ2-5; 9 bases match TRBD1. The CDR3 covers 14 residues. Germline lookup yields CDR1 MNHEY and CDR2 SVGAGI. Trimming at V came to 5 bases and at J to 5 bases, leaving 6 bases not matched to a gene. The DNA of the CDR3 is TGTGCCAGCAGTGCACAGGGGGCTAGGGAGACCCAGTACTTC. Translated, it gives CASSAQGARETQYF.